This T cell receptor beta chain was sequenced in a study of blood T cell repertoires in COVID-19. Study-wide context: COVID-19 samples, acute and convalescent, were from the United States, Italy and Spain. Sources were T cells, B-cell-depleted T cells, or PBMCs; the material itself was cDNA or gDNA.

Seattle's cohort entered during active infection and was followed longitudinally. CDR3 length: 15 amino acids. With V trimmed by 1 base and J by 13 bases, 12 bases remained unmatched. The germline gives CDR1 SGHVS, CDR2 FQNEAQ. Per the study methods: By means of reference gene primer amplification, nucleated cell counts were estimated. Using immunoSEQ multiplex PCR, the repertoire was profiled, and TCRdb retains in-frame clones only, with some absent. V, J and clone size were drawn from that table, and D and trimming were deduced from the DNA. The sample has roughly 220,000 clones, around 86% seen once.

This receptor was taken from a woman older than 75 with COVID-19, enrolled during active disease. This chain joins TRBV7-8 and TRBJ2-3; 9 bases are a match to TRBD2. Sequencing used peripheral blood. The CDR3 loop is CASSLEVGGLANKYF. For the CDR3, the DNA is TGTGCCAGCAGCTTAGAAGTAGGGGGACTAGCCAATAAGTATTTT.